This T cell receptor (beta chain) was identified during a study of siplizumab effects on memory and regulatory T cells. Sequencing was performed with immunoSEQ multiplex PCR; in TCRdb, only in-frame clones are kept and a portion is missing. The sample carries around 100,000 clones, approximately 91% recorded once. On this clone: Its matching antigen is unknown.

Germline lookup yields CDR1 LNHNV and CDR2 YYDKDF (reference sequence). The CDR3 is 14 residues long. V lost 11 bases and J lost 8; bases outside the gene matches: 13. Whole-study findings and limits: Solely a minor proportion of alloreactive clones could be assigned to unstimulated subsets. Significantly reduced by siplizumab was the cumulative frequency of alloreactive sequences, namely those traceable to unstimulated CD4+ memory cells. Confirmation was lacking for the suppressive function of proliferating Tregs derived from siplizumab cultures.

This chain joins TRBV15 and TRBJ2-1; 9 positions match TRBD1. This sequence originates from a human donor in good health. Specimen: non-Treg CD4+ T cells sorted from blood. The CDR3 bases are TGTGCCGCCTCGGACAGGGGCCTTTTAGATGAGCAGTTCTTC. This sequence encodes CAASDRGLLDEQFF. The full variable domain, in which reference TRBV15 and TRBJ2-1 provide the parts outside the CDR3, is DAMVIQNPRYQVTQFGKPVTLSCSQTLNHNVMYWYQQKSSQAPKLLFHYYDKDFNNEADTPDNFQSRRPNTSFCFLDIRSPGLGDTAMYLCAASDRGLLDEQFFGPGTRLTVL.